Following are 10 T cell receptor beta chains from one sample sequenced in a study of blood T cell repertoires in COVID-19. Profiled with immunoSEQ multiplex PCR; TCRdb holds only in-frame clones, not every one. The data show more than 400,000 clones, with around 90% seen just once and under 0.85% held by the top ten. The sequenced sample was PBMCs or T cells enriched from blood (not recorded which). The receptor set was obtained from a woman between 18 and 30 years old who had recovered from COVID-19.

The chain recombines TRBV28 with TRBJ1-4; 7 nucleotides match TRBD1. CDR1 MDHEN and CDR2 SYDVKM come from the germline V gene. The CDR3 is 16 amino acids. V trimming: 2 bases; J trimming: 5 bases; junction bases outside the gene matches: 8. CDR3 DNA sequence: TGTGCCAGCAGTTTAGGGACAGCCTCACCGAATGAAAAACTGTTTTTT. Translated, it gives CASSLGTASPNEKLFF.

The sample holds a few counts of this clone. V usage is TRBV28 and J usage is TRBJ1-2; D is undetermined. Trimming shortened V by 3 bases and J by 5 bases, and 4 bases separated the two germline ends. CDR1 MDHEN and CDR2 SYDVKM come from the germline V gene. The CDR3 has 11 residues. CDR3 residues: CASSFEYGYTF. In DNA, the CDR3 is TGTGCCAGCAGTTTTGAGTATGGCTACACCTTC.

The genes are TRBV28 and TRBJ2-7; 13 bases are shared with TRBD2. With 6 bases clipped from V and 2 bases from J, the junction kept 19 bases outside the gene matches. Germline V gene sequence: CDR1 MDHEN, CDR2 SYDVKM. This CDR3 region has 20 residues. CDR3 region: CASSPIRTSGGLGGTYEQYF. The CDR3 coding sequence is TGTGCCAGCAGCCCCATCCGGACTAGCGGGGGACTTGGGGGGACCTACGAGCAGTACTTC.

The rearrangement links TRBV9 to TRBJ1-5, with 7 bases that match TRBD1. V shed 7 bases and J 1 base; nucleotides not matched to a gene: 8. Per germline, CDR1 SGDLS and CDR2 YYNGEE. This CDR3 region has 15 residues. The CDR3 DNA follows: TGTGCCAGCGGGCGCACAGGGGAGAGCAATCAGCCCCAGCATTTT. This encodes CASGRTGESNQPQHF.

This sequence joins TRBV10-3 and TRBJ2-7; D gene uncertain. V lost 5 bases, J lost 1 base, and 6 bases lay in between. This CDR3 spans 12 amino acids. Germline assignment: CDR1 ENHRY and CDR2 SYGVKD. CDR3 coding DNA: TGTGCCATCAGTATCGGTTCCTACGAGCAGTACTTC. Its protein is CAISIGSYEQYF.

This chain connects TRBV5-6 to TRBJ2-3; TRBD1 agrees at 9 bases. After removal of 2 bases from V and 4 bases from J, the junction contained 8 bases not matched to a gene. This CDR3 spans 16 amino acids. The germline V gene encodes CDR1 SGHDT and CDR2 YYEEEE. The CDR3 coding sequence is TGTGCCAGCAGCTTTGAAACAGGGGGCAACCCAGATACGCAGTATTTT. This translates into CASSFETGGNPDTQYF.

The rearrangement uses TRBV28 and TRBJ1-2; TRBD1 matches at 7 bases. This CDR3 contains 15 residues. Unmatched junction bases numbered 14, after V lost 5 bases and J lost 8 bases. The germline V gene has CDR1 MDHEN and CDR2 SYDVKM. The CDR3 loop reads CASSPPGQTLSGYTF. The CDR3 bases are TGTGCCAGCAGTCCTCCGGGACAGACACTTAGCGGCTACACCTTC.

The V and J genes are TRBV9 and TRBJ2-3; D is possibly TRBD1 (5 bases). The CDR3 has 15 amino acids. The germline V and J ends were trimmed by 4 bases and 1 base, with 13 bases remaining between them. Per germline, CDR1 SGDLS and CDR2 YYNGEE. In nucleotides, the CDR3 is TGTGCCAGCAGCCCCTCCGACAGTGGCACAGATACGCAGTATTTT. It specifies CASSPSDSGTDTQYF.

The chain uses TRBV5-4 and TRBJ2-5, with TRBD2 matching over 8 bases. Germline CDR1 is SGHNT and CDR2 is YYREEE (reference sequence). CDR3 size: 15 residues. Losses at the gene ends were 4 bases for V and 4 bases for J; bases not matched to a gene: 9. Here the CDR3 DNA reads TGTGCCAGCAGCACGCCGGGGGGGCCTCCAGAGACCCAGTACTTC. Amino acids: CASSTPGGPPETQYF. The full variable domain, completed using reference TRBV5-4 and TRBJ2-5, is ETGVTQSPTHLIKTRGQQVTLRCSSQSGHNTVSWYQQALGQGPQFIFQYYREEENGRGNFPPRFSGLQFPNYSSELNVNALELDDSALYLCASSTPGGPPETQYFGPGTRLLVL.

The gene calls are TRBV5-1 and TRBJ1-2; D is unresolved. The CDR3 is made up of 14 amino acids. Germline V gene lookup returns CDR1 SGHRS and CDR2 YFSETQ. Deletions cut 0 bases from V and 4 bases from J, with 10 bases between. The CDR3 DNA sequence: TGCGCCAGCAGCTTGGTAGAGGCCGCCTATGGCTACACCTTC. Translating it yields CASSLVEAAYGYTF.